Listed below are T cell receptor beta chains from one sample, sequenced in a study of T cell responses to AZD1222 COVID-19 vaccine. Clones were read by immunoSEQ multiplex PCR, and TCRdb kept only the in-frame ones, dropping some. The data hold under 95,000 clones, with over 85% observed a single time. Material: peripheral blood, obtained on day 0 of AZD1222 vaccination. The receptors were sampled from an adult in good health. CDR3s leave out the opening cysteine and the closing phenylalanine or tryptophan.

TRBV6-5	TRBJ2-1	ASSRTGTSYNEQF
TRBV28	TRBJ2-3	ASSPLGAGPSTDTQY
TRBV3-1/TRBV3-2	TRBJ1-1	ASSQSEIGAF
TRBV6-5	TRBJ1-2	ASSYSYGTGSGYT
TRBV10-3	TRBJ1-2	ATSRGGGQGYGYT
TRBV30	TRBJ1-1	AWTGQVLTEAF
TRBV5-1	TRBJ1-1	ASRVRGGFVEAF
TRBV12-5	TRBJ2-5	ASGLAGEETQY
TRBV30	TRBJ2-7	AWSWGGAYEQY
TRBV2	TRBJ2-2	ASRRVAGANTGELF
TRBV6-2/TRBV6-3	TRBJ1-4	ASSPGGSNEKLF
TRBV19	TRBJ1-6	ASSIEGSTYYNSPLH
TRBV7-9	TRBJ1-1	ASSFTGPAMNTEAF
TRBV29-1	TRBJ1-2	SVADLANYGYT
TRBV5-6	TRBJ1-5	ASSWSGRGTGRNQPQH
TRBV7-9	TRBJ1-4	ASSGGGGRGNEKLF
TRBV28	TRBJ2-1	ASRTGSSGPYNEQF
TRBV11-2	TRBJ1-4	ASSLDLGTGSEKLF
TRBV30	TRBJ1-3	AWSVGTGQNTIY
TRBV7-9	TRBJ1-4	ASSLRVQGMSTNEKLF
TRBV9	TRBJ1-2	ASSGDREGTYGYT
TRBV5-1	TRBJ1-5	ASSLDSNQPQH
TRBV11-2	TRBJ2-7	ASSLNLWAGYEQY
TRBV2	TRBJ1-1	ARRGVGKWMAF
TRBV6-5	TRBJ1-5	ASSVRGTGNQPQH
TRBV7-8	TRBJ1-1	ASSRQGGGIGTEAF
TRBV2	TRBJ2-1	ASSERNEQF
TRBV28	TRBJ2-3	ASSPRRQGITTDTQY
TRBV6-6	TRBJ1-2	ASSRGGDYGYT
TRBV28	TRBJ1-2	ASSTPGHPNYGYT
TRBV7-3	TRBJ2-1	ASSFLGSPKNEQF
TRBV7-2	TRBJ1-6	ASSSGTVFNSPLH
TRBV28	TRBJ2-7	ASSLGTYEQY
TRBV9	TRBJ2-2	ASKGHRPGELF
TRBV19	TRBJ1-1	ASSLQGPNTEAF
TRBV3-1/TRBV3-2	TRBJ2-3	ASSGDRESNTQY
TRBV11-2	TRBJ1-1	ASSLYTTEAF
TRBV10-1	TRBJ2-5	AYYSTGGETQY
TRBV3-1/TRBV3-2	TRBJ2-7	ASSPTRIGYEQY
TRBV29-1	TRBJ1-1	SVEAPDRTEAF
TRBV24-1	TRBJ2-1	ATSDSGRRNEQF
TRBV19	TRBJ1-5	ASSRWTDNQPQH
TRBV5-1	TRBJ1-3	ASSLATGISGNTIY
TRBV9	TRBJ1-4	ASSVGHDNEKLF